This TCR beta chain came from a study of post-analysis software for immune sequencing data. Whole-study findings and limits: Higher frequency in patients than in controls was seen for about five TRBV segments, with TRBV5-6, TRBV5-1 and TRBV20-1 among them.

On this clonotype: What it binds is unknown.

Unique molecular identifiers tagged the TCR beta cDNA libraries. TCRdb called the PCR reads again in MiXCR, with one record for every CDR3 protein. The sample records about 460,000 distinct CDR3 sequences, 45% being singletons. This CDR3 spans 16 amino acids. V shed 3 bases and J 5 bases; nucleotides not matched to a gene: 12. Germline V gene lookup returns CDR1 DFQATT and CDR2 SNEGSKA (reference sequence). The sample comprised blood. This receptor was identified in a girl between 5 and 17 years old with multiple sclerosis. The genes are TRBV20-1 and TRBJ2-1; TRBD2 matches 8 bases. For the CDR3, the DNA is TGCAGTGCTAGTAGTGGCTCGGTAGCGGGACACAATGAGCAGTTCTTC. It yields the protein CSASSGSVAGHNEQFF.